Presented here are 18 T cell receptor beta chains from one specimen sequenced in a study of cytomegalovirus exposure and HLA in healthy donors. PCR used 60 Vbeta primers and 13 Jbeta primers. Method: immunoSEQ multiplex PCR; TCRdb's copy keeps in-frame clones and lacks some. The table shows over 150,000 clones, with 70% to 85% occurring only once. The sample was PBMCs. The receptors derive from a man between 45 and 60 years old in good health and CMV-seropositive.

The genes are TRBV15 and TRBJ2-3; 8 positions match TRBD2. The CDR3 runs to 16 residues. With V trimmed by 4 bases and J by 1 base, 7 bases remained unmatched. CDR1 is LNHNV, CDR2 YYDKDF, per germline (reference sequence). The DNA for the CDR3 is TGTGCCACCAGCATCGGTACTAGCGGCGGCACAGATACGCAGTATTTT. Translated, it gives CATSIGTSGGTDTQYF.

There are a few counts of this clone. The rearrangement links TRBV19 to TRBJ2-7, with unresolved D. The CDR3 covers 13 residues. Looked up from germline, CDR1 is LNHDA and CDR2 is SQIVND (reference sequence). Trimming cost V 3 bases and J 2 bases, with 8 bases left between them. CDR3 in amino acids: CASSIGQAYEQYF. As DNA, the CDR3 is TGTGCCAGTAGTATTGGCCAGGCCTACGAGCAGTACTTC.

This chain connects TRBV9 to TRBJ2-5; a weak D match, TRBD1 (6 bases). The V gene lost 4 bases and the J gene lost 2 bases, with 15 bases spanning the gap. Germline V gene sequence: CDR1 SGDLS, CDR2 YYNGEE. This CDR3 has 15 residues. The CDR3 is CASSHYIGGQETQYF. DNA for the CDR3: TGTGCCAGCAGCCACTACATAGGGGGTCAAGAGACCCAGTACTTC. The variable domain in full, with the rest retrieved from reference TRBV9 and TRBJ2-5, is DSGVTQTPKHLITATGQRVTLRCSPRSGDLSVYWYQQSLDQGLQFLIQYYNGEERAKGNILERFSAQQFPDLHSELNLSSLELGDSALYFCASSHYIGGQETQYFGPGTRLLVL.

This chain connects TRBV21-1 to TRBJ1-1; the DNA was not compared with TRBD1, the D call given in the table. TRBV21-1 counts as a pseudogene. CDR3 length: 15 residues. The DNA for the CDR3 is TGTGCCAGCAGCAAAGACCAGGGGGCGAACACTGAAGCTTTCTTT. Residues: CASSKDQGANTEAFF.

The chain employs TRBV28 and TRBJ2-1, with D perhaps matching TRBD2 (6 bases). This CDR3 spans 17 amino acids. V was shortened by 1 base and J by 4 bases, with 17 bases between the two germline ends. Per the germline V gene, CDR1 is MDHEN and CDR2 is SYDVKM. The CDR3 DNA sequence: TGTGCCAGCAGTTTATCCTTGGCGGGGAGTGTATACAATGAGCAGTTCTTC. This translates into CASSLSLAGSVYNEQFF.

The chain recombines TRBV5-1 with TRBJ2-1; D is unclear. V was pared by 3 bases and J by 0 bases, with 7 bases between. This CDR3 comprises 14 residues. Germline V gene data show CDR1 as SGHRS and CDR2 as YFSETQ. The DNA for the CDR3 is TGCGCCAGCAGCTCGAGGAGCTCCTACAATGAGCAGTTCTTC. It yields the protein CASSSRSSYNEQFF.

The V call is TRBV27, the J call TRBJ2-7, with D possibly matching TRBD1 (5 bases). CDR3 size: 14 residues. Germline CDR1 is MNHEY and CDR2 is SMNVEV (reference sequence). Trimming stripped 3 bases from V and 6 bases from J, with 15 bases between. This CDR3 is CASSFQGLGGEQYF. The CDR3 nucleotides are TGTGCCAGCAGTTTTCAGGGCTTGGGCGGCGAGCAGTACTTC.

This chain joins TRBV2 and TRBJ2-5; TRBD2 aligns across 8 bases. Germline assignment: CDR1 SNHLY and CDR2 FYNNEI. This CDR3 contains 14 residues. The trim removed 6 bases at V and 5 bases at J, leaving 8 bases unmatched. CDR3 sequence reads: CASSLGGAWETQYF. The CDR3 DNA reads as TGTGCCAGCAGCCTCGGGGGGGCTTGGGAGACCCAGTACTTC.

The chain carries TRBV5-1 and TRBJ2-3; 7 bases are a match to TRBD1. V gave up 1 base and J gave up 5 bases; unmatched junction bases: 7. This CDR3 contains 15 residues. Looked up from germline, CDR1 is SGHRS and CDR2 is YFSETQ. As DNA, the CDR3 is TGCGCCAGCAGCTTGACGACAGGGCAGGGAGATACGCAGTATTTT. Protein sequence: CASSLTTGQGDTQYF.

The CDR3: CASGTSNTGELFF. CDR3 DNA: TGCGCCAGTGGGACTAGTAACACCGGGGAGCTGTTTTTT. This chain connects TRBV10-1 to TRBJ2-2; the match to TRBD2 covers 8 bases. The CDR3 is 13 amino acids. Germline V lookup: CDR1 WNHNN, CDR2 SYGVQD (reference sequence). Trimming at V came to 9 bases and at J to 2 bases, leaving 2 bases not matched to a gene.

The rearrangement joins TRBV2 to TRBJ1-6; 9 bases are shared with TRBD1. Germline V CDR1 and CDR2: SNHLY, FYNNEI. The CDR3 is 13 residues long. V shed 10 bases and J 10 bases; nucleotides not matched to a gene: 8. The CDR3 sequence: CATKTGGPSPLHF. CDR3 nucleotide sequence: TGTGCCACCAAGACAGGGGGTCCATCACCCCTCCACTTT. The variable domain in full, completed from reference TRBV2 and TRBJ1-6, reads EPEVTQTPSHQVTQMGQEVILRCVPISNHLYFYWYRQILGQKVEFLVSFYNNEISEKSEIFDDQFSVERPDGSNFTLKIRSTKLEDSAMYFCATKTGGPSPLHFGNGTRLTVT.

The chain employs TRBV5-1 and TRBJ2-2, with TRBD2 identical over 7 bases. The CDR3 runs 16 residues. The germline V gene has CDR1 SGHRS and CDR2 YFSETQ. With 4 bases clipped from V and 4 bases from J, the junction kept 10 bases outside the gene matches. CDR3 sequence reads: CASSDPGRGSTGELFF. The CDR3 region has the DNA TGCGCCAGCAGCGATCCTGGGCGGGGGAGCACCGGGGAGCTGTTTTTT.

The rearrangement links TRBV29-1 to TRBJ2-5; possibly TRBD1 for D (6 bases). In germline, CDR1 is SQVTM, CDR2 ANQGSEA. The CDR3 covers 15 residues. V lost 3 bases and J lost 4, with 18 bases in between. CDR3 protein: CSVEGPGAAVETQYF. Written as DNA, the CDR3 is TGCAGCGTTGAGGGTCCAGGGGCGGCAGTAGAGACCCAGTACTTC.

The chain couples TRBV11-3 to TRBJ2-7; D remains ambiguous. This CDR3 contains 13 residues. V was clipped by 2 bases and J by 2 bases, with 7 bases between them. Germline loops: CDR1 SGHNT, CDR2 YENEEA. The CDR3, as DNA: TGTGCCAGCAGCTTAACGGTAGCCTACGAGCAGTACTTC. This translates into CASSLTVAYEQYF.

This chain uses TRBV7-6 with TRBJ2-3, with 13 positions matching TRBD2. Losses at the gene ends were 2 bases for V and 3 bases for J; bases not matched to a gene: 2. Germline CDR1 and CDR2: SGHVS and FNYEAQ. The CDR3 is 16 residues long. CDR3 loop: CASSLTSGGATDTQYF. The CDR3 DNA reads as TGTGCCAGCAGCTTAACTAGCGGGGGGGCTACAGATACGCAGTATTTT.

The rearrangement joins TRBV6-5 to TRBJ1-4, with a weak D call TRBD1 (6 bases). The CDR3 is made up of 15 amino acids. Germline values: CDR1 MNHEY, CDR2 SVGAGI. V was trimmed by 2 bases and J by 5 bases, leaving 12 bases between them. This chain's CDR3 is CASSYRTVSNEKLFF. For the CDR3, the DNA is TGTGCCAGCAGTTACCGGACAGTTTCAAATGAAAAACTGTTTTTT.

This chain links TRBV11-2 with TRBJ1-3; D remains ambiguous. Germline CDR1 and CDR2: SGHAT and FQNNGV. There are 14 residues in the CDR3. Trimming removed 9 bases from V and 0 bases from J, with 12 bases in between. As DNA, the CDR3 is TGTGCCAGTGAGAATGGACTCTCTGGAAACACCATATATTTT. Its translation: CASENGLSGNTIYF.

The V gene is TRBV14, the J gene TRBJ1-6, with D unresolved. Between the trimmed V and J ends, which lost 0 bases and 9 bases, there was a span of 6 bases. CDR1 and CDR2 from the germline V gene are SGHDN and FVKESK. The length of the CDR3 is 13 residues. In DNA, the CDR3 is TGTGCCAGCAGCCAAGAGGCATTTTCACCCCTCCACTTT. It translates to CASSQEAFSPLHF.